Presented here are 15 T cell receptor beta chains from one specimen sequenced in a study of Tregs in tolerant kidney transplant recipients. Method: immunoSEQ multiplex PCR; TCRdb's copy keeps in-frame clones and lacks some. The sample totals about 30,000 clones. This specimen was CD8+ T cells from blood, taken before the transplant. These TCRs come from a human donor who received a combined kidney and bone marrow transplant.

Concerning this clone: The observed sequence ends 3 residues before the CDR3 terminus, with the missing tail filled in from the germline J gene. The rearrangement joins TRBV6-1 to TRBJ2-5; 9 bases line up with TRBD1. After removal of 4 bases from V and 2 bases from J, the junction contained 2 bases not matched to a gene. This CDR3 contains 14 residues. Germline lookup yields CDR1 MNHNS and CDR2 SASEGT. CDR3 bases read: TGTGCCAGCAGTGGGACAGGGGAGCAAGAGACC. Its protein is CASSGTGEQET. The full CDR3 sequence reads CASSGTGEQETQYF.

With respect to this clone: A read error may produce the germline difference seen at one junction end. The read stops 3 residues short of the end of the CDR3; the missing end is completed from the germline J gene. The chain has TRBV30 and TRBJ2-3; 9 nucleotides agree with TRBD2. There are 13 residues in the CDR3. The germline gives CDR1 GTSNPN, CDR2 SVGIG (reference sequence). The CDR3 bases that were read are TGTGCCGGGAGCGGGGGGATCACAGATACG. It specifies CAGSGGITDT. The CDR3 in full is CAGSGGITDTQYF.

Notes on this clone: The read terminates 3 residues before the CDR3 end, so the remaining end is supplied by the germline J gene. The rearrangement joins TRBV7-9 to TRBJ2-2; 9 bases align to TRBD1. The germline V gene has CDR1 SEHNR and CDR2 FQNEAQ (reference sequence). With V trimmed by 4 bases and J by 4 bases, 4 bases remained unmatched. The CDR3 covers 15 residues. Incomplete CDR3 DNA: TGTGCCAGCAGCTGGGGGGACAGGGTCACCGGGGAG. It is translated as CASSWGDRVTGE. The whole CDR3 protein reads CASSWGDRVTGELFF.

Details on this clone: The read terminates 3 residues before the CDR3 end, so the remaining end is supplied by the germline J gene. The rearrangement links TRBV5-4 to TRBJ2-1, with TRBD2 identical over 9 bases. CDR1 is SGHNT, CDR2 YYREEE, per germline (reference sequence). The CDR3 runs 14 residues. The V and J ends lost 6 bases and 9 bases, in that order; junction bases with no gene match: 10. CDR3 bases read: TGTGCCAGCAACATAGCGGGAGAGAGGACTGAG. This translates into CASNIAGERTE. The entire CDR3 sequence reads CASNIAGERTEQFF. Combining the CDR3 with reference TRBV5-4 and TRBJ2-1 gives the whole variable domain ETGVTQSPTHLIKTRGQQVTLRCSSQSGHNTVSWYQQALGQGPQFIFQYYREEENGRGNFPPRFSGLQFPNYSSELNVNALELDDSALYLCASNIAGERTEQFFGPGTRLTVL.

For this clone: The read falls 3 residues short of the CDR3 end, and the missing part is taken from the germline J gene. The chain links TRBV6-4 to TRBJ1-2, with D perhaps matching TRBD1 (5 bases). The CDR3 covers 13 residues. With 0 bases removed from V and 7 bases from J, the gap between germline ends came to 9 bases. Germline V gives CDR1 MRHNA, CDR2 SNTAGT. This chain's CDR3 is CASSDSPGLGYTF. The covered CDR3 bases are TGTGCCAGCAGTGACTCTCCAGGGCTTGGC.

As for this clone: The observed sequence ends 3 residues before the CDR3 terminus, with the missing tail filled in from the germline J gene. The V call is TRBV7-9, the J call TRBJ1-1, with D possibly being TRBD1 (5 bases). In germline, CDR1 is SEHNR, CDR2 FQNEAQ (reference sequence). This CDR3 spans 15 amino acids. V was trimmed by 4 bases and J by 1 base, leaving 13 bases between them. Incomplete CDR3 DNA: TGTGCCAGCAGCTATCCCCTCGGGGGGAACACTGAA. Translation: CASSYPLGGNTE. The full CDR3 reads CASSYPLGGNTEAFF.

About this clone itself: With the read ending 3 residues before the CDR3 end, the germline J gene is used to fill in that end. V and J are TRBV19 and TRBJ1-5; no reliable D call. The germline V and J ends were trimmed by 1 base and 0 bases, with 7 bases remaining between them. Germline V gene sequence: CDR1 LNHDA, CDR2 SQIVND (reference sequence). The CDR3 has 15 residues. The CDR3 here is CASSIGAYSNQPQHF. The CDR3 DNA, read in part, is TGTGCCAGTAGTATAGGGGCCTATAGCAATCAGCCC.

Concerning this clone: The sequence runs out 3 residues before the end of the CDR3; the remainder is reconstructed from the germline J gene. This chain uses TRBV6-2 or TRBV6-3 with TRBJ2-7; no clear D. The V and J ends lost 5 bases and 0 bases respectively, with 8 bases between them. The CDR3 has 13 amino acids. CDR1 is MNHEY and CDR2 is SVGEGT in the germline V gene. The CDR3 DNA, read in part, is TGTGCCAGCAGTGGCCACCTCTCCTACGAG. Translating it yields CASSGHLSYE. The entire CDR3 is CASSGHLSYEQYF.

Comment on this clone: The read ends 3 residues shy of where the CDR3 ends; the end is completed using the germline J gene. J is TRBJ2-1 and V is TRBV7-6; 7 bases match TRBD2. V trimming: 0 bases; J trimming: 4 bases; junction bases outside the gene matches: 12. This CDR3 contains 18 residues. Per the germline V gene, CDR1 is SGHVS and CDR2 is FNYEAQ. The CDR3 DNA, read in part, is TGTGCCAGCAGCTTAGCGATATCGGCGGGAGCATTGTACAATGAG. Amino acid sequence: CASSLAISAGALYNE. Given in full, the CDR3 is CASSLAISAGALYNEQFF.

Worth noting for this clone: Mismatch with germline at one junction end may stem from a read error. The read finishes 3 residues shy of the CDR3 end, and the germline J gene is used to complete it. The chain joins TRBV30 to TRBJ2-5; 9 nucleotides align to TRBD2. Germline loops: CDR1 GTSNPN, CDR2 SVGIG (reference sequence). This CDR3 has 15 amino acids. The DNA read from the CDR3 is TGTGCCTGGAGTGTACCTAGCGGGGTACAAGGGACC. Translation: CAWSVPSGVQGT. The entire CDR3 sequence reads CAWSVPSGVQGTQYF.

Points on this clone: The read terminates 3 residues ahead of where the CDR3 ends, so the germline J gene completes it. V gene TRBV12-3 or TRBV12-4 combines with J gene TRBJ1-6; perhaps TRBD1 as D (5 bases). Trimming took 1 base from V and 12 from J, leaving 13 bases between them. This CDR3 has 14 residues. CDR3 bases read: TGTGCCAGCAGTTTAGGGGGCCCCGCCCGACCC. This codes for CASSLGGPARP. The CDR3 in full is CASSLGGPARPLHF.

In the case of this clone: The read halts 3 residues ahead of the CDR3 end, with the missing end drawn from the germline J gene. V usage is TRBV30 and J usage is TRBJ1-4; 7 nucleotides line up with TRBD1. V trimming: 0 bases; J trimming: 6 bases; junction bases outside the gene matches: 7. Germline V CDR1 and CDR2: GTSNPN, SVGIG (reference sequence). The CDR3 has 15 amino acids. CDR3 residues: CAWSVPQGFYEKLFF. CDR3 DNA (partial): TGTGCCTGGAGTGTTCCACAGGGGTTTTATGAAAAA. Based on the CDR3 plus reference TRBV30 and TRBJ1-4, the full variable domain is SQTIHQWPATLVQPVGSPLSLECTVEGTSNPNLYWYRQAAGRGLQLLFYSVGIGQISSEVPQNLSASRPQDRQFILSSKKLLLSDSGFYLCAWSVPQGFYEKLFFGSGTQLSVL.

Of note for this clone: Sequencing ends 3 residues short of the CDR3 end; the germline J gene provides the rest. The chain combines TRBV2 with TRBJ1-5; the match to TRBD1 covers 7 bases. Germline V gene lookup returns CDR1 SNHLY and CDR2 FYNNEI. V trimming: 6 bases; J trimming: 5 bases; junction bases outside the gene matches: 4. The CDR3 sequence is 13 residues long. This CDR3 reads CASREGADQPQHF. The CDR3 bases that were read are TGTGCCAGCAGAGAGGGGGCCGATCAGCCC.

Points on this clone: The observed sequence ends 3 residues before the CDR3 terminus, with the missing tail filled in from the germline J gene. The chain employs TRBV7-8 and TRBJ2-7, with D possibly being TRBD1 (5 bases). This CDR3 contains 15 residues. Deletions cut 0 bases from V and 6 bases from J, with 15 bases between. The germline V gene encodes CDR1 SGHVS and CDR2 FQNEAQ. The CDR3 bases that were read are TGTGCCAGCAGCTTAGCTCAGGGAAGTAAGGTCGAG. It codes for CASSLAQGSKVE. The whole CDR3 is CASSLAQGSKVEQYF. Full variable domain (missing parts from reference TRBV7-8 and TRBJ2-7): GAGVSQSPRYKVAKRGQDVALRCDPISGHVSLFWYQQALGQGPEFLTYFQNEAQLDKSGLPSDRFFAERPEGSVSTLKIQRTQQEDSAVYLCASSLAQGSKVEQYFGPGTRLTVT.

Comments on this clone: Read sequence stops 3 residues before the CDR3 end, and the germline J gene provides the missing end. This chain uses TRBV20-1 with TRBJ2-2, with 12 bases matching TRBD2. The CDR3 has 20 residues. Germline values: CDR1 DFQATT, CDR2 SNEGSKA (reference sequence). V was pared by 0 bases and J by 0 bases, with 11 bases of the junction left unmatched. CDR3 protein: CSARDRRLAGGFANTGELFF. The sequenced CDR3 bases are TGCAGTGCTAGAGACCGGAGGCTAGCGGGGGGGTTCGCGAACACCGGGGAG.